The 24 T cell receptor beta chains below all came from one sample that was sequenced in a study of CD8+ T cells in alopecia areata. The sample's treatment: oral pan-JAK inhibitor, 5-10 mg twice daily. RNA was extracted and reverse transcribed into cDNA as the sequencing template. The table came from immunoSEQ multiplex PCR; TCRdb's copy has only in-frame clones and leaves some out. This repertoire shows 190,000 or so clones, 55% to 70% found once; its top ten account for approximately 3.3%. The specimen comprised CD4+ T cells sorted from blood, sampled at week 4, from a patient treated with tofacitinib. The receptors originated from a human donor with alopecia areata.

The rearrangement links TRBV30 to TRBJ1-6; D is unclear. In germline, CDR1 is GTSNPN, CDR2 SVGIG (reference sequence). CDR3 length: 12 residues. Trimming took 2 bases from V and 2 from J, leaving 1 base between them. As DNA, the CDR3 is TGTGCCTGGAGTCCCTATAATTCACCCCTCCACTTT. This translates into CAWSPYNSPLHF.

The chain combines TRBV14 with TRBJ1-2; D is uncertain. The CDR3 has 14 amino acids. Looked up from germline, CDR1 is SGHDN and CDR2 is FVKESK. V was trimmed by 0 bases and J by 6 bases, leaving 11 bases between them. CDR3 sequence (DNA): TGTGCCAGCAGCCAAGAGCTTTGGAAGGATGGCTACACCTTC. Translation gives CASSQELWKDGYTF.

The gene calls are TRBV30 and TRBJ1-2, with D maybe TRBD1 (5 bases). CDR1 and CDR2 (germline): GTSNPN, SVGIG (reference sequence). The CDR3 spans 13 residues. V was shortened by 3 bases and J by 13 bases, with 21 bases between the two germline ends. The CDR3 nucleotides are TGTGCCTGGAGCGGAGGAGGGGAAAGGAAAGGCACCTTC. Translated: CAWSGGGERKGTF.

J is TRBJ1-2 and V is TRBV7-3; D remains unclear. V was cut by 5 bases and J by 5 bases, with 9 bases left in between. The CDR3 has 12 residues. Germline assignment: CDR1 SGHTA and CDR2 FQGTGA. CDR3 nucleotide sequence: TGTGCCAGCAGCGAACGAGGGTATGGCTACACCTTC. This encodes CASSERGYGYTF.

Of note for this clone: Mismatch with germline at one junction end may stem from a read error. The DNA for the CDR3 is TGTGCCAGCAGTGTTACCGGGACAGGGATCGACGAGCAGTGCTTC. The encoded protein is CASSVTGTGIDEQCF. V and J are TRBV28 and TRBJ2-7; the match to TRBD1 covers 9 bases. The germline V gene has CDR1 MDHEN and CDR2 SYDVKM. The CDR3 consists of 15 residues.

CDR3 amino acids: CASSSLGGTDTQYF. CDR3 DNA sequence: TGTGCCAGCAGCTCCTTGGGGGGCACAGATACGCAGTATTTT. The genes are TRBV7-9 and TRBJ2-3; D could derive from TRBD1 or TRBD2 (5 bases each). This CDR3 spans 14 amino acids. Trimming removed 4 bases from V and 1 base from J, with 9 bases in between. From germline, CDR1 is SEHNR and CDR2 FQNEAQ (reference sequence).

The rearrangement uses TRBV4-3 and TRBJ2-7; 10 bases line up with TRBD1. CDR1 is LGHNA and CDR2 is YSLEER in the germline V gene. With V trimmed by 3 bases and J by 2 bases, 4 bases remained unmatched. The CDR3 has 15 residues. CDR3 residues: CASSHRTGGPYEQYF. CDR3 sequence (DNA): TGCGCCAGCAGCCACCGGACAGGGGGTCCCTACGAGCAGTACTTC.

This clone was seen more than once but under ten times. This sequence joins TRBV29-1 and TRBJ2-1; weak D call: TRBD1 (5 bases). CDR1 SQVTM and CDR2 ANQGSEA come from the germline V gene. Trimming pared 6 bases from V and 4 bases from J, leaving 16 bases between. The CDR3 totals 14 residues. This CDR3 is CSVDPEQAYNEQFF. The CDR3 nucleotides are TGCAGCGTGGACCCGGAACAGGCATACAATGAGCAGTTCTTC.

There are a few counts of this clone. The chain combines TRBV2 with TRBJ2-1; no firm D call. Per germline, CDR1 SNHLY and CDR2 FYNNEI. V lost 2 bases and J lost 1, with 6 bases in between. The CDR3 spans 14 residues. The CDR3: CASSEQVSYNEQFF. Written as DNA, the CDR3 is TGTGCCAGCAGTGAACAGGTTTCCTACAATGAGCAGTTCTTC. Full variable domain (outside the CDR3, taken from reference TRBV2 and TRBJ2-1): EPEVTQTPSHQVTQMGQEVILRCVPISNHLYFYWYRQILGQKVEFLVSFYNNEISEKSEIFDDQFSVERPDGSNFTLKIRSTKLEDSAMYFCASSEQVSYNEQFFGPGTRLTVL.

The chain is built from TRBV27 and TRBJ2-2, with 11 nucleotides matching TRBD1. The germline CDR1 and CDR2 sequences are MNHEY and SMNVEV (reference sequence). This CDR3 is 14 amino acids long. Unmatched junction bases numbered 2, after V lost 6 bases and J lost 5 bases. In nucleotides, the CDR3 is TGTGCCAGCAGCGGGACAGGGGGGACCGGGGAGCTGTTTTTT. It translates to CASSGTGGTGELFF.

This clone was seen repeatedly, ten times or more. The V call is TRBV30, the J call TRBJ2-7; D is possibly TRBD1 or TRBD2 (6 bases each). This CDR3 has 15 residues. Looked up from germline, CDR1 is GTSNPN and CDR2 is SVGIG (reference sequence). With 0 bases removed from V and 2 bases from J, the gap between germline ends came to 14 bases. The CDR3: CAWSVGVGGPYEQYF. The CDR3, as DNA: TGTGCCTGGAGTGTAGGCGTGGGGGGCCCCTACGAGCAGTACTTC.

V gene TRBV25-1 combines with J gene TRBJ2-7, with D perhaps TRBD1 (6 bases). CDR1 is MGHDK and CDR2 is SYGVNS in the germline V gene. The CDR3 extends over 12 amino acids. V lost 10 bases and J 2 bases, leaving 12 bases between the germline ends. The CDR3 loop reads CATSKGAYEQYF. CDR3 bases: TGTGCCACCTCCAAGGGGGCCTACGAGCAGTACTTC.

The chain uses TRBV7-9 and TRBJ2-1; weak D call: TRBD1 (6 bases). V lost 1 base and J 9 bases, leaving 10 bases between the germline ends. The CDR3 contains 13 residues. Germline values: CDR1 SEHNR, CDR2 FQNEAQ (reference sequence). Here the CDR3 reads CASSLGGGSEQFF. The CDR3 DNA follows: TGTGCCAGCAGCTTAGGAGGGGGAAGTGAGCAGTTCTTC.

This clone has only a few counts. CDR3 sequence (DNA): TGCGCCAGCAGCTCCCAGGGGGTACTGGCAACCTACAATGAGCAGTTCTTC. This gives the protein CASSSQGVLATYNEQFF. The J gene is TRBJ2-1, the V gene TRBV5-1; 7 nucleotides agree with TRBD1. Germline CDR1 and CDR2: SGHRS and YFSETQ. CDR3 length: 17 residues. With V trimmed by 3 bases and J by 2 bases, 11 bases remained unmatched.

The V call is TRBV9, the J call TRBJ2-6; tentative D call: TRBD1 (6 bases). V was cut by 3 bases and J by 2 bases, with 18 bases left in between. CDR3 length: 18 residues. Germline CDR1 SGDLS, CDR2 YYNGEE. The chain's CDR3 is CASSGGTPLGPGANVLTF. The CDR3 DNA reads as TGTGCCAGCAGCGGGGGGACACCCCTCGGCCCTGGGGCCAACGTCCTGACTTTC.

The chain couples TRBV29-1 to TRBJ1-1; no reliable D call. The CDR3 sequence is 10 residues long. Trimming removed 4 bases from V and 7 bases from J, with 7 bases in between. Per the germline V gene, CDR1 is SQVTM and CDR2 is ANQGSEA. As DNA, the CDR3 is TGCAGCGTTGTCACTTATGAAGCTTTCTTT. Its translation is CSVVTYEAFF.

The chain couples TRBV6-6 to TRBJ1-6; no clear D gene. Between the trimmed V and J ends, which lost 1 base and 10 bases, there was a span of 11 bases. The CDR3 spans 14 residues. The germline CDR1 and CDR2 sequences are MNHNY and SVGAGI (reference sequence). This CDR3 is CASSYYMGSSPLHF. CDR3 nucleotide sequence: TGTGCCAGCAGTTACTACATGGGAAGCTCACCCCTCCACTTT.

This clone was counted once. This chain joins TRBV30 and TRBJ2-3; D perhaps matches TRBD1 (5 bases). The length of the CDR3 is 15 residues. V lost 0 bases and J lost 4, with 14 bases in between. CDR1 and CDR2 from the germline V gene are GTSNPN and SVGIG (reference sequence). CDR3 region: CAWSVKGRAADTQYF. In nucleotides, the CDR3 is TGTGCCTGGAGTGTAAAGGGCAGGGCCGCAGATACGCAGTATTTT.

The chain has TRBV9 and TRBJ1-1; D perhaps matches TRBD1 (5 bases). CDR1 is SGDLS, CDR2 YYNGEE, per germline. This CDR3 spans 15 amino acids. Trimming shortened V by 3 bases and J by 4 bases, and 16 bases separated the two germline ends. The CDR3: CASSANTGGVTEAFF. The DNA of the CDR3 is TGTGCCAGCAGCGCCAATACAGGAGGGGTCACTGAAGCTTTCTTT. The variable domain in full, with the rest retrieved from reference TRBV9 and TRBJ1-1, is DSGVTQTPKHLITATGQRVTLRCSPRSGDLSVYWYQQSLDQGLQFLIQYYNGEERAKGNILERFSAQQFPDLHSELNLSSLELGDSALYFCASSANTGGVTEAFFGQGTRLTVV.

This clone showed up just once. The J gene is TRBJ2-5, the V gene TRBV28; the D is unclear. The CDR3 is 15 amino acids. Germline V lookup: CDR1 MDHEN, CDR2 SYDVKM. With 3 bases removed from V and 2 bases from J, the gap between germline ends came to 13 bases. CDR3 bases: TGTGCCAGCAGTTTCATTCAGCAGATTCAAGAGACCCAGTACTTC. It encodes CASSFIQQIQETQYF.

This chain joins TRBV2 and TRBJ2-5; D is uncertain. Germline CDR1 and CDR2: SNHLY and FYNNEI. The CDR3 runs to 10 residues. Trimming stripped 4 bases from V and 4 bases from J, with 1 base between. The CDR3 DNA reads TGTGCCAGCAGTGGAGAGACCCAGTACTTC. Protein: CASSGETQYF.

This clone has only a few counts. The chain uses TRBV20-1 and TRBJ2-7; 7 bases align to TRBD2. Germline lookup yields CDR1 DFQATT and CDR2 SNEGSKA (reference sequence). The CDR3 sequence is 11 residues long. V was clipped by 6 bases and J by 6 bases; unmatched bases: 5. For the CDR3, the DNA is TGCAGTGCCCTGACTAGCTCCGAGCAGTACTTC. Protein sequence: CSALTSSEQYF.

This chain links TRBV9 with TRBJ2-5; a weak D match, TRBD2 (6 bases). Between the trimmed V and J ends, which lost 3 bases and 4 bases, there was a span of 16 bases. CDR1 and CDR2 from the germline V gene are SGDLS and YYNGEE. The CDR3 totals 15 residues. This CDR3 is CASSAGGGVGETQYF. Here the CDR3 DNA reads TGTGCCAGCAGCGCCGGGGGTGGGGTAGGAGAGACCCAGTACTTC. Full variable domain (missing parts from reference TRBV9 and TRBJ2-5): DSGVTQTPKHLITATGQRVTLRCSPRSGDLSVYWYQQSLDQGLQFLIQYYNGEERAKGNILERFSAQQFPDLHSELNLSSLELGDSALYFCASSAGGGVGETQYFGPGTRLLVL.

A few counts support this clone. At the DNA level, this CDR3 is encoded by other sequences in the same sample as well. CDR3 DNA: TGTGCCAGCAGCGTCGTGACAGGAGGGCAAGAGACCCAGTACTTC. Amino acids: CASSVVTGGQETQYF. This chain connects TRBV9 to TRBJ2-5; either TRBD1 or TRBD2 may fit D (6 bases each). The CDR3 is 15 residues long. Trimming removed 2 bases from V and 2 bases from J, with 13 bases in between. Germline V gives CDR1 SGDLS, CDR2 YYNGEE.